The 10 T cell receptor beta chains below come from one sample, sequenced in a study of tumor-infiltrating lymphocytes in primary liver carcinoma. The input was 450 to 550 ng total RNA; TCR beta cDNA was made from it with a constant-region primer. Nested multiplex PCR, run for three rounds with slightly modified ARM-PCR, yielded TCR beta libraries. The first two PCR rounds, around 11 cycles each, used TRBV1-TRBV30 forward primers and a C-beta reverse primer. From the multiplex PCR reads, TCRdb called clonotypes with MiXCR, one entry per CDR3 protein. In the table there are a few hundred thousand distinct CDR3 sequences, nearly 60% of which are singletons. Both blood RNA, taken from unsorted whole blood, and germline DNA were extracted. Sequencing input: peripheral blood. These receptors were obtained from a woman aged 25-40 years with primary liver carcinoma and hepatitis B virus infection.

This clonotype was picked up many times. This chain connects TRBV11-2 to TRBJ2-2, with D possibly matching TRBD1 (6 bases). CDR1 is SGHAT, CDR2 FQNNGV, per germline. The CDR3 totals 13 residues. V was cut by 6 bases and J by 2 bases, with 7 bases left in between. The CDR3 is CASRDRNTGELFF. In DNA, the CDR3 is TGTGCCAGCAGGGACAGAAACACCGGGGAGCTGTTTTTT.

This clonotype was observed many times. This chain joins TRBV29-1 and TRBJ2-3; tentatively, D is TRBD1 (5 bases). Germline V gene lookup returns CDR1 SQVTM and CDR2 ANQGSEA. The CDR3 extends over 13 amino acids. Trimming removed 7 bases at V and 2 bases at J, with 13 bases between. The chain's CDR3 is CSGGHSSTDTQYF. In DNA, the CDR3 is TGCAGCGGCGGACATTCTTCCACAGATACGCAGTATTTT.

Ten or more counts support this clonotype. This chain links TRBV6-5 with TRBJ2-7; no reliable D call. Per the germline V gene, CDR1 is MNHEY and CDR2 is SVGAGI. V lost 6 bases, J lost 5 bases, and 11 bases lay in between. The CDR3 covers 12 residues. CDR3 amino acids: CASRDPWDEQYF. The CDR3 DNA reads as TGTGCCAGCAGAGACCCCTGGGACGAGCAGTACTTC.

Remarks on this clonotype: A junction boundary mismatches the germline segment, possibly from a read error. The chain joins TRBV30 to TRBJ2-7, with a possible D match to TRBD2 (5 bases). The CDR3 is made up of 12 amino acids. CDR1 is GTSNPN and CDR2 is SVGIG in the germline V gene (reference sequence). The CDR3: CVWRRSIYEQYF. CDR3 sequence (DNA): TGTGTCTGGAGGCGCAGTATCTATGAGCAGTACTTC.

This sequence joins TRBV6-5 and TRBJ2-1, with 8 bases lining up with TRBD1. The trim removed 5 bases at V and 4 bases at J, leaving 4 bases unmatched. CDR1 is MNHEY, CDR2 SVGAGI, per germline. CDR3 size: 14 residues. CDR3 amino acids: CASSQGAYYNEQFF. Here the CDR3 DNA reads TGTGCCAGCAGTCAGGGGGCCTATTACAATGAGCAGTTCTTC.

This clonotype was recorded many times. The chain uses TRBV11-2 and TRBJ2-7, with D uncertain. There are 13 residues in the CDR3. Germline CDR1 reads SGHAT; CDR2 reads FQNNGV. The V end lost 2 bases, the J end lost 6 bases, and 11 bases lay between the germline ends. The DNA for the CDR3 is TGTGCCAGCAGCTTACAAGGTGGAGTCGAGCAGTACTTC. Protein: CASSLQGGVEQYF.

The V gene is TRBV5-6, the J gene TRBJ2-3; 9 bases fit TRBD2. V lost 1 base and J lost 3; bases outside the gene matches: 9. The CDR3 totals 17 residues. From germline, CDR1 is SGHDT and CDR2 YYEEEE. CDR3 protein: CASSLTSGYWRTDTQYF. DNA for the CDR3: TGTGCCAGCAGCTTGACTAGCGGGTATTGGAGGACAGATACGCAGTATTTT. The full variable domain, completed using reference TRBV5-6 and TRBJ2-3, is DAGVTQSPTHLIKTRGQQVTLRCSPKSGHDTVSWYQQALGQGPQFIFQYYEEEERQRGNFPDRFSGHQFPNYSSELNVNALLLGDSALYLCASSLTSGYWRTDTQYFGPGTRLTVL.

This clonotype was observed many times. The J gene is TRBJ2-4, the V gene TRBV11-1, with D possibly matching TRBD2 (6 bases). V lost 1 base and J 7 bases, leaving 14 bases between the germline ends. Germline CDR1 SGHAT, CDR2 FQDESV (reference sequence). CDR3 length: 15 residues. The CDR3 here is CASSLGGLDGNIQYF. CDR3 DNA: TGTGCCAGCAGCTTAGGGGGACTCGACGGGAACATTCAGTACTTC. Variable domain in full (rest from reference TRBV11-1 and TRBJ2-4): EAEVAQSPRYKITEKSQAVAFWCDPISGHATLYWYRQILGQGPELLVQFQDESVVDDSQLPKDRFSAERLKGVDSTLKIQPAELGDSAMYLCASSLGGLDGNIQYFGAGTRLSVL.

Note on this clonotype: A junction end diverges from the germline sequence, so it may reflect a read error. This chain's CDR3 is CASRTYSGDTIYF. In nucleotides, the CDR3 is TGTGCCAGCCGGACCTACTCTGGAGACACCATATATTTT. The genes are TRBV12-3 or TRBV12-4 and TRBJ1-3, with no clear D. There are 13 residues in the CDR3.

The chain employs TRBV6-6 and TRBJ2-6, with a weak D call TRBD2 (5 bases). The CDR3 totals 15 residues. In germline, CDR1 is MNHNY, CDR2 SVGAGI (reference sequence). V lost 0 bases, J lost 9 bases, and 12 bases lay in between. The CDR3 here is CASSYSGERVNVLTF. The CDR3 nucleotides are TGTGCCAGCAGTTACTCAGGAGAGAGGGTCAACGTCCTGACTTTC.